Following are 32 T cell receptor beta chains from one sample sequenced in a study of blood T cell repertoires in COVID-19 (TCRdb year 2020). Libraries were made using the immunoSEQ multiplex PCR assay. TCRdb took over this immuneACCESS table, retaining in-frame rearrangements with V and J assigned. Such tables are incomplete; in checked studies, under half of the missing clones stem from an unresolved V gene, and the remainder is unexplained. For this sample the table gives around 170,000 clones, of which about 86% were detected only once. The ten largest clones add up to approximately 15% of the sample. Input material: peripheral blood. Receptors were obtained from a man aged 25 to 40 with active or convalescent COVID-19.

The chain has TRBV11-3 and TRBJ1-3, with D hard to call. Germline V gene sequence: CDR1 SGHNT, CDR2 YENEEA. The CDR3 is 15 residues long. The V end lost 3 bases, the J end lost 0 bases, and 9 bases lay between the germline ends. This CDR3 is CASSLPGSSGNTIYF. DNA for the CDR3: TGTGCCAGCAGCTTGCCTGGGAGCTCTGGAAACACCATATATTTT. Filled out from reference TRBV11-3 and TRBJ1-3, the complete variable domain reads EAGVVQSPRYKIIEKKQPVAFWCNPISGHNTLYWYLQNLGQGPELLIRYENEEAVDDSQLPKDRFSAERLKGVDSTLKIQPAELGDSAVYLCASSLPGSSGNTIYFGEGSWLTVV.

Only one count was recorded for this clone. The chain employs TRBV28 and TRBJ1-5; 7 bases map to TRBD1. The junction had 13 bases not matched to a gene; V was cut back by 8 bases and J by 6 bases. The CDR3 spans 15 residues. Germline V gene sequence: CDR1 MDHEN, CDR2 SYDVKM. The CDR3 nucleotides read TGTGCCAGCGACAGGGAGTGGTCGGGCAGTCAGCCCCAGCATTTT. Residues: CASDREWSGSQPQHF. Full variable domain (outside the CDR3, taken from reference TRBV28 and TRBJ1-5): DVKVTQSSRYLVKRTGEKVFLECVQDMDHENMFWYRQDPGLGLRLIYFSYDVKMKEKGDIPEGYSVSREKKERFSLILESASTNQTSMYLCASDREWSGSQPQHFGDGTRLSIL.

V and J are TRBV4-1 and TRBJ1-6; no firm D call. The germline CDR1 and CDR2 sequences are MGHRA and YSYEKL. This CDR3 spans 14 amino acids. The germline V and J ends were trimmed by 4 bases and 6 bases, with 10 bases remaining between them. CDR3 nucleotides: TGCGCCAGCAGCCCTTTTACTGGTAATTCACCCCTCCACTTT. Protein sequence: CASSPFTGNSPLHF.

The table lists this clone with a count of one. The chain joins TRBV9 to TRBJ1-1; D is possibly TRBD1 (6 bases). V lost 2 bases and J 2 bases, leaving 19 bases between the germline ends. In germline, CDR1 is SGDLS, CDR2 YYNGEE. This CDR3 is built from 17 residues. The CDR3 spells CASSVRDMNPGNTEAFF. CDR3 nucleotide sequence: TGTGCCAGCAGCGTTCGGGACATGAACCCCGGAAACACTGAAGCTTTCTTT.

The chain is built from TRBV3-1 (or the pseudogene TRBV3-2) and TRBJ2-3, with 10 bases identical to TRBD1. Unmatched junction bases numbered 6, after V lost 0 bases and J lost 9 bases. Germline V gene lookup returns CDR1 LGHDT and CDR2 YNNKEL (reference sequence). CDR3 length equals 15 residues. CDR3 DNA sequence: TGTGCCAGCAGCCAAGACGGGACAGGGGCCCAGACGCAGTATTTT. Encoded protein: CASSQDGTGAQTQYF.

This sequence joins TRBV3-1 (or the pseudogene TRBV3-2) and TRBJ1-3; TRBD1 aligns across 10 bases. J lost 4 bases, V lost 7 bases, and 7 bases had no gene match. The V gene's germline CDR1 is LGHDT and CDR2 YNNKEL (reference sequence). This CDR3 has 15 amino acids. DNA of the CDR3: TGTGCCAGCACGCCGGGACAGGGGCTAGGAAACACCATATATTTT. This translates into CASTPGQGLGNTIYF.

The rearrangement links TRBV7-8 to TRBJ1-5; 12 bases fit TRBD1. This CDR3 contains 17 residues. V shed 6 bases, J shed 2 bases, and the junction held 8 bases outside the gene matches. The germline V gene encodes CDR1 SGHVS and CDR2 FQNEAQ. In DNA form, the CDR3 reads TGTGCCAGCAGATCCGGGACAGGGGGCACCCGCAATCAGCCCCAGCATTTT. This gives the protein CASRSGTGGTRNQPQHF.

V gene TRBV6-5 combines with J gene TRBJ1-5, with 7 bases matching TRBD1. The CDR3 is 14 amino acids. V was pared by 6 bases and J by 5 bases, with 7 bases of the junction left unmatched. Germline-derived CDR1 and CDR2 are MNHEY and SVGAGI. CDR3 in amino acids: CASRGTAADQPQHF. The CDR3 DNA reads as TGTGCCAGCAGGGGGACAGCAGCGGATCAGCCCCAGCATTTT.

The CDR3 coding sequence is TGTGCCAGCAGCCCCGCGCGGGTCAAAGATACGCAGTATTTT. This codes for CASSPARVKDTQYF. This chain uses TRBV11-2 with TRBJ2-3; a possible D gene is TRBD2 (5 bases). CDR1 and CDR2 from the germline V gene are SGHAT and FQNNGV. Trimming removed 5 bases from V and 5 bases from J, with 14 bases in between. The CDR3 is made up of 14 amino acids.

This chain uses TRBV4-1 with TRBJ2-7, with 7 positions matching TRBD1. The V segment lost 1 base and the J segment 5 bases; nucleotides outside the gene matches: 11. CDR3 length equals 16 residues. Per germline, CDR1 MGHRA and CDR2 YSYEKL. The CDR3 reads CASSQVPTGVQDEQYF. The CDR3 DNA is TGCGCCAGCAGCCAAGTCCCAACAGGGGTCCAGGACGAGCAGTACTTC.

The chain links TRBV7-2 to TRBJ2-7; 12 nucleotides match TRBD2. This CDR3 spans 16 amino acids. The V gene's germline CDR1 is SGHTA and CDR2 FQGNSA. Trimming at V came to 4 bases and at J to 6 bases, leaving 10 bases not matched to a gene. The CDR3, as DNA: TGTGCCAGCAGCTATGGGCTGCTAGCGGGAGGGCGCGAGCAGTACTTC. Its translation: CASSYGLLAGGREQYF. Combining the CDR3 with reference TRBV7-2 and TRBJ2-7 gives the whole variable domain GAGVSQSPSNKVTEKGKDVELRCDPISGHTALYWYRQSLGQGLEFLIYFQGNSAPDKSGLPSDRFSAERTGGSVSTLTIQRTQQEDSAVYLCASSYGLLAGGREQYFGPGTRLTVT.

This clone occurred a few times. This sequence joins TRBV4-1 and TRBJ1-4; D gene unclear. V was pared by 2 bases and J by 4 bases, with 2 bases between. CDR1 and CDR2 (germline): MGHRA, YSYEKL. CDR3 size: 12 residues. CDR3 sequence: CASSQLNEKLFF. The CDR3 region has the DNA TGCGCCAGCAGCCAACTTAATGAAAAACTGTTTTTT.

The chain combines TRBV11-2 with TRBJ2-2, with TRBD1 matching 7 bases. CDR1 is SGHAT and CDR2 is FQNNGV in the germline V gene. CDR3 length: 17 amino acids. V trimming: 5 bases; J trimming: 2 bases; junction bases outside the gene matches: 11. CDR3 bases: TGTGCCAGCAGCGTAGGGGGACAGCTACTTAACACCGGGGAGCTGTTTTTT. It encodes CASSVGGQLLNTGELFF. Drawing the rest from reference TRBV11-2 and TRBJ2-2, the complete variable domain is EAGVAQSPRYKIIEKRQSVAFWCNPISGHATLYWYQQILGQGPKLLIQFQNNGVVDDSQLPKDRFSAERLKGVDSTLKIQPAKLEDSAVYLCASSVGGQLLNTGELFFGEGSRLTVL.

This chain uses TRBV5-8 with TRBJ2-7, with 9 nucleotides matching TRBD1. The germline V gene has CDR1 SGHTS and CDR2 YDEGEE. The CDR3 runs 13 residues. After removal of 6 bases from V and 7 bases from J, the junction contained 8 bases not matched to a gene. For the CDR3, the DNA is TGTGCCAGCACGACACAGGGGGCGGGTGAGCAGTACGTC. It encodes CASTTQGAGEQYV.

The V and J genes are TRBV7-6 and TRBJ1-4, with a possible D match to TRBD1 (6 bases). The CDR3 covers 16 residues. Trimming stripped 1 base from V and 3 bases from J, with 12 bases between. Germline CDR1 SGHVS, CDR2 FNYEAQ. The CDR3 sequence is CASSLVGAGANEKLFF. The CDR3 DNA is TGTGCCAGCAGCTTAGTGGGGGCAGGGGCTAATGAAAAACTGTTTTTT.

On this clone: This same CDR3 is encoded by further DNA sequences in the sample. The chain links TRBV5-1 to TRBJ2-5, with a tentative D call TRBD1 (6 bases). Germline V gives CDR1 SGHRS, CDR2 YFSETQ. The CDR3 consists of 15 residues. The germline V and J ends were trimmed by 4 bases and 4 bases, with 17 bases remaining between them. The CDR3 DNA follows: TGCGCCAGCAGCGGGGGTACAGGGCTGGGAGAGACCCAGTACTTC. This codes for CASSGGTGLGETQYF.

The rearrangement links TRBV5-4 to TRBJ1-2; TRBD1 is a possible D gene (5 bases). The ends were cut back, 1 base at V and 1 base at J, with 8 bases in the middle. CDR3 length equals 14 residues. The germline V gene has CDR1 SGHNT and CDR2 YYREEE (reference sequence). CDR3 coding DNA: TGTGCCAGCAGCTTGCAGGGACTTAACTATGGCTACACCTTC. Protein product: CASSLQGLNYGYTF.

V gene TRBV21-1 combines with J gene TRBJ2-7; TRBD2, as called in the table, went unchecked against the DNA. TRBV21-1 is given as a pseudogene. This CDR3 contains 17 residues. CDR3: CASSIGTSGGKPYEQYV. CDR3 sequence (DNA): TGTGCCAGCAGCATCGGGACTAGCGGGGGTAAACCCTACGAGCAGTACGTC.

This chain uses TRBV27 with TRBJ2-3; 8 nucleotides align to TRBD2. The J segment lost 3 bases and the V segment lost 2 bases, leaving 4 bases of the junction unmatched. The CDR3 has 15 residues. CDR1 and CDR2 from the germline V gene are MNHEY and SMNVEV (reference sequence). In DNA form, the CDR3 reads TGTGCCAGCAGTTTAAGACCGGGAGGGACAGATACGCAGTATTTT. Residues: CASSLRPGGTDTQYF.

This chain uses TRBV18 with TRBJ1-1; maybe TRBD1 (5 bases). Trimming took off 4 bases at V and 3 bases at J, with 15 bases between the two ends. Germline V gene data show CDR1 as KGHSH and CDR2 as LQKENI. The CDR3 contains 15 residues. The DNA of the CDR3 is TGTGCCAGCTCACGACCAAGGGGCGCTGACACTGAAGCTTTCTTT. It is translated as CASSRPRGADTEAFF.

This clone was seen a single time. Written as DNA, the CDR3 is TGTGCCAGCAGCTTAGATGTGCTAGCGGTTGCCTACGAGCAGTACTTC. Its protein product is CASSLDVLAVAYEQYF. The chain recombines TRBV11-3 with TRBJ2-7; TRBD2 agrees at 7 bases. J was trimmed by 2 bases and V by 0 bases; bases with no gene match: 7. The V gene's germline CDR1 is SGHNT and CDR2 YENEEA. This CDR3 is built from 16 residues.

This chain uses TRBV7-3 with TRBJ2-1, with 7 bases aligning to TRBD1. CDR3 length: 14 residues. V lost 2 bases and J lost 8; bases outside the gene matches: 6. Looked up from germline, CDR1 is SGHTA and CDR2 is FQGTGA. CDR3 residues: CASSLRQGVDEQFF. CDR3 bases: TGTGCCAGCAGCTTACGACAGGGAGTCGATGAGCAGTTCTTC.

J is TRBJ2-1 and V is TRBV3-1 (or the pseudogene TRBV3-2), with D tentatively TRBD2 (6 bases). V was cut by 4 bases and J by 1 base, with 14 bases left in between. From germline, CDR1 is LGHDT and CDR2 YNNKEL (reference sequence). The CDR3 is 16 residues long. The CDR3, as DNA: TGTGCCAGCAGCCGTCGGAGGGCCTTTTCCTACAATGAGCAGTTCTTC. As protein: CASSRRRAFSYNEQFF.

The chain employs TRBV9 and TRBJ2-2, with 7 positions matching TRBD2. The junction had 4 bases not matched to a gene; V was cut back by 0 bases and J by 5 bases. The CDR3 spans 15 residues. Germline V lookup: CDR1 SGDLS, CDR2 YYNGEE. For the CDR3, the DNA is TGTGCCAGCAGCGTAGTTGGGGGAGGGACCGGGGAGCTGTTTTTT. Amino acid sequence: CASSVVGGGTGELFF.

This sequence joins TRBV30 and TRBJ1-1, with D possibly TRBD1 on 5 matching bases. The CDR3 spans 12 residues. Trimming removed 0 bases from V and 6 bases from J, with 8 bases in between. Germline V gives CDR1 GTSNPN, CDR2 SVGIG (reference sequence). The CDR3 loop reads CAWSVSGPEAFF. CDR3 nucleotides: TGTGCCTGGAGTGTGTCAGGGCCTGAAGCTTTCTTT.

The chain recombines TRBV2 with TRBJ1-2; TRBD1 aligns across 9 bases. The length of the CDR3 is 15 residues. Germline V gives CDR1 SNHLY, CDR2 FYNNEI. V was clipped by 8 bases and J by 4 bases; unmatched bases: 11. In nucleotides, the CDR3 is TGTGCCAGCGTGGGGGGGACAGGGCTGATCTATGGCTACACCTTC. Protein sequence: CASVGGTGLIYGYTF.

The rearrangement links TRBV2 to TRBJ2-5, with D tentatively TRBD1 (6 bases). The CDR3 spans 13 residues. Trimming stripped 6 bases from V and 4 bases from J, with 12 bases between. The germline CDR1 and CDR2 sequences are SNHLY and FYNNEI. This chain's CDR3 is CASSTGKAETQYF. CDR3 nucleotide sequence: TGTGCCAGCAGCACAGGGAAAGCAGAGACCCAGTACTTC. Together with reference TRBV2 and TRBJ2-5, the CDR3 gives the full variable domain: EPEVTQTPSHQVTQMGQEVILRCVPISNHLYFYWYRQILGQKVEFLVSFYNNEISEKSEIFDDQFSVERPDGSNFTLKIRSTKLEDSAMYFCASSTGKAETQYFGPGTRLLVL.

The rearrangement uses TRBV4-1 and TRBJ1-2, with D tentatively TRBD1 (5 bases). CDR1 and CDR2 from the germline V gene are MGHRA and YSYEKL. V was clipped by 1 base and J by 8 bases, with 17 bases between them. The CDR3 covers 15 residues. Here the CDR3 DNA reads TGCGCCAGCAGCCAAGTGGCAGGGAAAAATTTAGGCTACACCTTC. It is translated as CASSQVAGKNLGYTF.

The chain joins TRBV14 to TRBJ2-5; no firm D call. Germline values: CDR1 SGHDN, CDR2 FVKESK. V lost 0 bases, J lost 5 bases, and 19 bases lay in between. The CDR3 contains 17 residues. The CDR3 region has the DNA TGTGCCAGCAGCCAAGATCGTGGCCCTGTCGGCGGTGAGACCCAGTACTTC. Its translation is CASSQDRGPVGGETQYF. Combining the CDR3 with reference TRBV14 and TRBJ2-5 gives the whole variable domain EAGVTQFPSHSVIEKGQTVTLRCDPISGHDNLYWYRRVMGKEIKFLLHFVKESKQDESGMPNNRFLAERTGGTYSTLKVQPAELEDSGVYFCASSQDRGPVGGETQYFGPGTRLLVL.

The chain combines TRBV24-1 with TRBJ2-3; 8 bases line up with TRBD2. The germline CDR1 and CDR2 sequences are KGHDR and SFDVKD. The CDR3 extends over 14 amino acids. Unmatched junction bases numbered 5, after V lost 10 bases and J lost 0 bases. As DNA, the CDR3 is TGTGCCACAGGGGCTAGCGGGAGCACAGATACGCAGTATTTT. Amino acids: CATGASGSTDTQYF.

This clone was picked up a small number of times. V is TRBV25-1 and J is TRBJ1-2, with TRBD1 matching 8 bases. The CDR3 contains 14 residues. The V and J ends lost 2 bases and 7 bases, in that order; junction bases with no gene match: 6. Germline V gene sequence: CDR1 MGHDK, CDR2 SYGVNS. CDR3 bases: TGTGCCAGCAGTGAACCGGACAGGGTTGGTGGCTACACCTTC. Its translation is CASSEPDRVGGYTF.

As regards this clone: Other DNA variants within this sample encode the same CDR3. V and J are TRBV6-5 and TRBJ2-1, with TRBD1 matching over 8 bases. Germline values: CDR1 MNHEY, CDR2 SVGAGI. The J segment lost 4 bases and the V segment lost 0 bases, leaving 2 bases of the junction unmatched. This CDR3 contains 15 residues. The chain's CDR3 is CASSYSGTGYNEQFF. Here the CDR3 DNA reads TGTGCCAGCAGTTACTCGGGGACAGGTTACAATGAGCAGTTCTTC.